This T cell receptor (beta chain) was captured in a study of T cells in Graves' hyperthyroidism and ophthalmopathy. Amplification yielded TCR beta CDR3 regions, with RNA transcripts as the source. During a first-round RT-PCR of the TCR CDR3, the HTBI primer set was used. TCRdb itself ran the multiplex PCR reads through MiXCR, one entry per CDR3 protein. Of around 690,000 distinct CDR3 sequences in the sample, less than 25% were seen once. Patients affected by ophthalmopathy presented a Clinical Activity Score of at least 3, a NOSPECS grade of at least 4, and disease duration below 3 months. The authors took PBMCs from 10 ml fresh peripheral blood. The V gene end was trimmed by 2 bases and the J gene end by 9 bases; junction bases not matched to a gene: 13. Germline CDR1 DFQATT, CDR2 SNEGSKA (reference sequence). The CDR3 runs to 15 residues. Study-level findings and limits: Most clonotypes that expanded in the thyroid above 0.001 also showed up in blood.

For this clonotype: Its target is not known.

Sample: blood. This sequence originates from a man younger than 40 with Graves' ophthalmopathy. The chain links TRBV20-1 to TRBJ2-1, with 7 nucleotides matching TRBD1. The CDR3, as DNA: TGCAGTGCTAGATCGGTTGCCAGGGGGTTGGGTGAGCAGTTCTTC. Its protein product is CSARSVARGLGEQFF.